Listed below are T cell receptor beta chains from one sample, sequenced in a study of shared clonotypes between healthy human individuals. This table comes from immunoSEQ multiplex PCR, and its TCRdb copy is limited to in-frame clones, with some not included. The data contain some 2,000,000 clones, around 95% of them seen just once; the ten biggest clones take up 0.1% to 0.15%. The sequencing sample was made of naive CD4+ T cells sorted from blood. These TCRs come from a man younger than 35 in good health. The CDR3 runs from the conserved cysteine through the conserved F or W. Each record gives: J gene, clone size, V gene, D gene, CDR3 DNA, CDR3 protein. A D gene is named only where the DNA matches it firmly. The listing skips clone size in some rows; elsewhere it reads once, few, many or a size class.

J gene: TRBJ1-2; clone size: .; V gene: TRBV5-1; D gene: TRBD1; CDR3 DNA: TGCGCCAGCAAATCGGGACAGACCTATGGCTACACCTTC; CDR3 protein: CASKSGQTYGYTF
J gene: TRBJ1-4; clone size: .; V gene: TRBV27; D gene: TRBD1; CDR3 DNA: TGTGCCAGCTCTCAGACAGGGCAGGGGGAAAAACTGTTTTTT; CDR3 protein: CASSQTGQGEKLFF
J gene: TRBJ2-1; clone size: once; V gene: TRBV11-2; D gene: .; CDR3 DNA: TGTGCCAGCAGCTTATTATACCGGGACTACAATGAGCAGTTCTTC; CDR3 protein: CASSLLYRDYNEQFF
J gene: TRBJ2-5; clone size: .; V gene: TRBV2; D gene: .; CDR3 DNA: TGTGCCAGCAGTTTAACCCAGTACTTC; CDR3 protein: CASSLTQYF
J gene: TRBJ2-3; clone size: .; V gene: TRBV6-6; D gene: TRBD2; CDR3 DNA: TGTGCCAGCAGTTACCGGGGGGGTAGCACAGATACGCAGTATTTT; CDR3 protein: CASSYRGGSTDTQYF
J gene: TRBJ2-1; clone size: .; V gene: TRBV6-6; D gene: .; CDR3 DNA: TGTGCCAGCAGTTACAAGGGGGTCGGCTACAATGAGCAGTTCTTC; CDR3 protein: CASSYKGVGYNEQFF
J gene: TRBJ1-4; clone size: once; V gene: TRBV14; D gene: .; CDR3 DNA: TGTGCCAGCAGCCCCGCCCTGGAAAAACTGTTTTTT; CDR3 protein: CASSPALEKLFF
J gene: TRBJ2-7; clone size: .; V gene: TRBV2; D gene: TRBD2; CDR3 DNA: TGTGCCAGCAGTGCCCAACTAGCGGATTCCTACGAGCAGTACTTC; CDR3 protein: CASSAQLADSYEQYF
J gene: TRBJ2-1; clone size: .; V gene: TRBV5-6; D gene: TRBD1; CDR3 DNA: TGTGCCAGCAGCCCCACGGACAGGCTTTACAATGAGCAGTTCTTC; CDR3 protein: CASSPTDRLYNEQFF
J gene: TRBJ2-1; clone size: .; V gene: TRBV18; D gene: .; CDR3 DNA: TGTGCCAGCTCACCAGGGACCGATGAGCAGTTCTTC; CDR3 protein: CASSPGTDEQFF
J gene: TRBJ2-7; clone size: many; V gene: TRBV30; D gene: TRBD2; CDR3 DNA: TGTGCCTGGAGTGAGGTACTAGCGGGAGGACTCTACGAGCAGTACTTC; CDR3 protein: CAWSEVLAGGLYEQYF
J gene: TRBJ2-7; clone size: .; V gene: TRBV7-2; D gene: .; CDR3 DNA: TGTGCCAGCAGCCCGACATCCTACGAGCAGTACTTC; CDR3 protein: CASSPTSYEQYF
J gene: TRBJ2-2; clone size: .; V gene: TRBV27; D gene: TRBD1; CDR3 DNA: TGTGCCAGCAGTTTATGGGGACAGGGGGCGACGGCAAACACCGGGGAGCTGTTTTTT; CDR3 protein: CASSLWGQGATANTGELFF
J gene: TRBJ2-3; clone size: .; V gene: TRBV5-4; D gene: .; CDR3 DNA: TGTGCCAGCAGCCCTATTCCAGGACTGGAGACAGATACGCAGTATTTT; CDR3 protein: CASSPIPGLETDTQYF
J gene: TRBJ2-3; clone size: .; V gene: TRBV9; D gene: .; CDR3 DNA: TGTGCCAGCAGCCCCCGAGTGGGGCACACAGATACGCAGTATTTT; CDR3 protein: CASSPRVGHTDTQYF
J gene: TRBJ1-2; clone size: .; V gene: TRBV6-6; D gene: .; CDR3 DNA: TGTGCCAGCACCTTAGGGGGGGATGGCTATGGCTACACCTTC; CDR3 protein: CASTLGGDGYGYTF
J gene: TRBJ1-2; clone size: .; V gene: TRBV19; D gene: .; CDR3 DNA: TGTGCCAGTAGTATAGTGAATCACCAAGGCTATGGCTACACCTTC; CDR3 protein: CASSIVNHQGYGYTF
J gene: TRBJ1-2; clone size: once; V gene: TRBV5-1; D gene: .; CDR3 DNA: TGCGCCAGCAGCTTGTTTCGGACTAACTATGGCTACACCTTC; CDR3 protein: CASSLFRTNYGYTF
J gene: TRBJ2-7; clone size: few; V gene: TRBV27; D gene: .; CDR3 DNA: TGTGCCAGGGGTGTCCTCGGACGCTACGAGCAGTACTTC; CDR3 protein: CARGVLGRYEQYF
J gene: TRBJ1-2; clone size: .; V gene: TRBV7-9; D gene: .; CDR3 DNA: TGTGCCAGCAGCTTAGGAGGCGACAGGAGAAACTATGGCTACACCTTC; CDR3 protein: CASSLGGDRRNYGYTF
J gene: TRBJ1-2; clone size: .; V gene: TRBV5-1; D gene: TRBD1; CDR3 DNA: TGCGCCAGCAGCTCCGACCCGGGGACAGGGGGTGGCTACACCTTC; CDR3 protein: CASSSDPGTGGGYTF
J gene: TRBJ2-3; clone size: .; V gene: TRBV29-1; D gene: .; CDR3 DNA: TGCAGCGTGCTTATAGGAGATACGCAGTATTTT; CDR3 protein: CSVLIGDTQYF
J gene: TRBJ1-2; clone size: .; V gene: TRBV30; D gene: TRBD1; CDR3 DNA: TGTGCCTGGAGTGTAGCGGGACAGGCTAACTATGGCTACACCTTC; CDR3 protein: CAWSVAGQANYGYTF
J gene: TRBJ2-7; clone size: .; V gene: TRBV6-6; D gene: .; CDR3 DNA: TGTGCCAGCAGTTCCCCCCGGGACGGTGACTACGAGCAGTACTTC; CDR3 protein: CASSSPRDGDYEQYF
J gene: TRBJ1-6; clone size: .; V gene: TRBV19; D gene: TRBD1; CDR3 DNA: TGTGCCAGTAGTACGGACAGGGTATCTGGTTCACCCCTCCACTTT; CDR3 protein: CASSTDRVSGSPLHF
J gene: TRBJ2-7; clone size: .; V gene: TRBV5-1; D gene: .; CDR3 DNA: TGCGCCAGCAGCAAAGGACAGGGAGGGAACGAGCAGTACTTC; CDR3 protein: CASSKGQGGNEQYF
J gene: TRBJ1-6; clone size: .; V gene: TRBV4-1; D gene: .; CDR3 DNA: TGCGCCAGCAGCCAAGACCAAGGAGGACCCCTCCACTTT; CDR3 protein: CASSQDQGGPLHF
J gene: TRBJ1-2; clone size: .; V gene: TRBV11-2; D gene: TRBD1; CDR3 DNA: TGTGCCAGCAGCTTAGGTAACTGGGACAGCAGTTCTAACTATGGCTACACCTTC; CDR3 protein: CASSLGNWDSSSNYGYTF
J gene: TRBJ2-7; clone size: .; V gene: TRBV10-2; D gene: TRBD1; CDR3 DNA: TGCGCCAGCAGCCGAGAGGGACAGGGGAGCTACGAGCAGTACTTC; CDR3 protein: CASSREGQGSYEQYF
J gene: TRBJ1-1; clone size: .; V gene: TRBV10-3; D gene: .; CDR3 DNA: TGTGCCATCAGTGGGCAGGGTAATGAAGCTTTCTTT; CDR3 protein: CAISGQGNEAFF
J gene: TRBJ1-1; clone size: .; V gene: TRBV2; D gene: TRBD1; CDR3 DNA: TGTGCCAGAGAGGGACAGATAAACACTGAAGCTTTCTTT; CDR3 protein: CAREGQINTEAFF
J gene: TRBJ1-6; clone size: .; V gene: TRBV6-5; D gene: TRBD1; CDR3 DNA: TGTGCCAGCAGTTACTTTCAAACAGGGGGAAATTCACCCCTCCACTTT; CDR3 protein: CASSYFQTGGNSPLHF
J gene: TRBJ2-5; clone size: .; V gene: TRBV7-2; D gene: TRBD2; CDR3 DNA: TGTGCCAGCAGTCACGCCTCACTAGCGGGAGGGCAAGAGACCCAGTACTTC; CDR3 protein: CASSHASLAGGQETQYF
J gene: TRBJ2-7; clone size: .; V gene: TRBV14; D gene: .; CDR3 DNA: TGTGCCAGCAGCCCTTCTTTAGGGAGGTCCTACGAGCAGTACTTC; CDR3 protein: CASSPSLGRSYEQYF
J gene: TRBJ2-1; clone size: .; V gene: TRBV7-2; D gene: .; CDR3 DNA: TGTGCCAGCAGCTTCCGGACTGTTTCGAATGAGCAGTTCTTC; CDR3 protein: CASSFRTVSNEQFF
J gene: TRBJ1-1; clone size: .; V gene: TRBV5-4; D gene: .; CDR3 DNA: TGTGCCAGCAGCCAACCTACCGGGACAATCGGCACTGAAGCTTTCTTT; CDR3 protein: CASSQPTGTIGTEAFF
J gene: TRBJ2-1; clone size: .; V gene: TRBV21-1; D gene: .; CDR3 DNA: TGTGCCAGCAGCAAAGTATCTAGCGGGGCCTACAATGAGCAGTTCTTC; CDR3 protein: CASSKVSSGAYNEQFF
J gene: TRBJ1-2; clone size: few; V gene: TRBV28; D gene: TRBD1; CDR3 DNA: TGTGCCAGCAGGGGGACAGGGGAGGACTATGGCTACACCTTC; CDR3 protein: CASRGTGEDYGYTF
J gene: TRBJ2-7; clone size: .; V gene: TRBV25-1; D gene: TRBD1; CDR3 DNA: TGTGCCAGCAGCAGGGGGCTAACCTACGAGCAGTACTTC; CDR3 protein: CASSRGLTYEQYF
J gene: TRBJ2-3; clone size: .; V gene: TRBV6-6; D gene: .; CDR3 DNA: TGTGCCAGCAGTTACGTGCGGAACACAGATACGCAGTATTTT; CDR3 protein: CASSYVRNTDTQYF
J gene: TRBJ2-7; clone size: once; V gene: TRBV6-6; D gene: TRBD1; CDR3 DNA: TGTGCCAGCAGTTACGCCCGGGACAGGGGCTACGAGCAGTACTTC; CDR3 protein: CASSYARDRGYEQYF